The rows below give T cell receptor beta chains drawn from one sample of a study of T cells in Graves' hyperthyroidism and ophthalmopathy. One entry per CDR3 protein results from TCRdb running MiXCR on the multiplex PCR reads. This sample has around 200,000 distinct CDR3 sequences; over 15% occur once, and the top ten carry about 29%. The sequenced material came from blood. These receptors originate from a woman in her forties or fifties with Graves' hyperthyroidism. Each CDR3 is given with its conserved first and last residue. The order of the fields is CDR3 protein, CDR3 DNA, clone size, J gene, V gene, D gene. The D gene is left open where the match is weak. Clone size is given for some rows only: seen once, a few or many times, or a class if the clone is expanded.

CASSLAGLTGYTF | TGTGCCAGCAGCTTAGCAGGGTTGACGGGCTACACCTTC | many | TRBJ1-2 | TRBV7-9 | NA
CASSQDTGGVTGNTIYF | TGCGCCAGCAGCCAAGATACAGGGGGAGTAACTGGAAACACCATATATTTT | NA | TRBJ1-3 | TRBV4-1 | TRBD1
CASSFQTPYGYTF | TGTGCCAGCAGCTTCCAGACACCTTATGGCTACACCTTC | many | TRBJ1-2 | TRBV7-2 | NA
CASKSTEAFF | TGTGCCAGTAAAAGCACTGAAGCTTTCTTT | many | TRBJ1-1 | TRBV19 | NA
CSARSGTGETEAFF | TGCAGTGCTAGGAGTGGGACAGGGGAAACTGAAGCTTTCTTT | many | TRBJ1-1 | TRBV20-1 | TRBD1
CASSFLETNTGELFF | TGTGCCAGCAGTTTTCTGGAGACGAACACCGGGGAGCTGTTTTTT | NA | TRBJ2-2 | TRBV6-1 | NA
CATSDPSGTWGDIQYF | TGTGCCACCAGTGATCCTAGCGGTACATGGGGGGACATTCAGTACTTC | many | TRBJ2-4 | TRBV24-1 | TRBD2
CANSQRGSYEQYF | TGCGCCAACAGCCAAAGGGGGTCCTACGAGCAGTACTTC | NA | TRBJ2-7 | TRBV4-3 | NA
CAGHRGYNEQFF | TGTGCCGGCCACAGGGGGTACAATGAGCAGTTCTTC | many | TRBJ2-1 | TRBV2 | TRBD1
CASSNSGTGGTDTQYF | TGTGCCAGCAGCAACTCCGGGACAGGGGGAACAGATACGCAGTATTTT | many | TRBJ2-3 | TRBV27 | TRBD1
CASSPSGIIQETQYF | TGTGCCAGCAGCCCCTCGGGGATAATCCAAGAGACCCAGTACTTC | NA | TRBJ2-5 | TRBV28 | NA
CASSEGTNNEQFF | TGTGCCAGCAGCGAAGGAACAAACAATGAGCAGTTCTTC | many | TRBJ2-1 | TRBV9 | NA
CASSRKAGWGTDTQYF | TGTGCCAGCAGCCGAAAGGCGGGGTGGGGCACAGATACGCAGTATTTT | many | TRBJ2-3 | TRBV11-2 | NA
CASSPRQGTHLDTQYF | TGTGCCAGCAGCCCACGGCAGGGAACCCACCTGGATACGCAGTATTTT | many | TRBJ2-3 | TRBV12-3/TRBV12-4 | NA
CASSFAALADPSYEQYF | TGTGCCAGCAGCTTCGCCGCCCTTGCGGACCCCTCCTACGAGCAGTACTTC | many | TRBJ2-7 | TRBV7-2 | NA
CASRRRGSNQPQHF | TGTGCCAGCAGACGCCGGGGCTCTAATCAGCCCCAGCATTTT | many | TRBJ1-5 | TRBV6-2/TRBV6-3 | NA
CASSVTGPNTEAFF | TGTGCCAGCAGCGTCACAGGGCCGAACACTGAAGCTTTCTTT | NA | TRBJ1-1 | TRBV27 | NA
CASSQDPLLGALDEQYF | TGTGCCAGCAGCCAAGATCCCCTTTTGGGGGCCCTTGACGAGCAGTACTTC | many | TRBJ2-7 | TRBV4-2 | NA
CASSISVRRAEAFF | TGTGCCAGTAGTATCTCCGTTCGGAGGGCTGAAGCTTTCTTT | many | TRBJ1-1 | TRBV19 | NA
CSARQGAREQYF | TGCAGTGCTAGACAGGGGGCTCGAGAGCAGTACTTC | few | TRBJ2-7 | TRBV20-1 | TRBD1